The 16 T cell receptor beta chains below come from one sample, sequenced in a study of control samples from healthy donors and cancer patients. Assay used: immunoSEQ multiplex PCR; TCRdb lists only in-frame clones, some missing. The table has 100,000 or so clones, about four fifths seen once; the top ten hold roughly an eighth. The specimen was blood. These receptors were obtained from a woman aged 45-59 years in good health.

Only one count was recorded for this clone. The V gene is TRBV11-2, the J gene TRBJ2-3, with a weak D call TRBD1 (6 bases). V was clipped by 4 bases and J by 3 bases, with 11 bases between them. The CDR3 is 14 residues long. Germline-derived CDR1 and CDR2 are SGHAT and FQNNGV. In nucleotides, the CDR3 is TGTGCCAGCAGCTCGGACAGAGGAACAGATACGCAGTATTTT. The encoded protein is CASSSDRGTDTQYF.

The chain uses TRBV28 and TRBJ2-5; no firm D call. This CDR3 has 12 amino acids. The V gene's germline CDR1 is MDHEN and CDR2 SYDVKM. V was pared by 6 bases and J by 4 bases, with 9 bases between. CDR3 DNA: TGTGCCAGCAGGGGCGTTGGAGAGACCCAGTACTTC. Translation gives CASRGVGETQYF.

The rearrangement links TRBV5-1 to TRBJ1-4; perhaps TRBD1 as D (5 bases). The CDR3 spans 14 residues. V shed 5 bases and J shed 6 bases, with 14 bases lying between them. Germline V gene lookup returns CDR1 SGHRS and CDR2 YFSETQ. CDR3 bases: TGCGCCAGCAGTTTCGACAGTCCGTATGAAAAACTGTTTTTT. Residues: CASSFDSPYEKLFF.

This chain links TRBV6-5 with TRBJ2-2; the match to TRBD1 covers 8 bases. CDR1 and CDR2 from the germline V gene are MNHEY and SVGAGI. V shed 8 bases, J shed 3 bases, and the junction held 5 bases outside the gene matches. The length of the CDR3 is 14 residues. CDR3 protein: CASQPDRDTGELFF. The CDR3 bases are TGTGCCAGCCAGCCGGACAGGGACACCGGGGAGCTGTTTTTT.

This clone was counted a single time. The CDR3 bases are TGTGCCAGCAGCCAAGAGGTCCTTTATGGCTACACCTTC. Translating it yields CASSQEVLYGYTF. This rearrangement joins TRBV14 to TRBJ1-2; D is unresolved. CDR3 length equals 13 residues. Germline V gene sequence: CDR1 SGHDN, CDR2 FVKESK. V was shortened by 0 bases and J by 5 bases, with 7 bases between the two germline ends.

The V gene is TRBV3-1 (or the pseudogene TRBV3-2), the J gene TRBJ2-7; maybe TRBD1 (6 bases). V was pared by 4 bases and J by 0 bases, with 19 bases between. Germline V gene lookup returns CDR1 LGHDT and CDR2 YNNKEL (reference sequence). There are 17 residues in the CDR3. The CDR3: CASSPLLLRQDSYEQYF. CDR3 DNA: TGTGCCAGCAGCCCGCTACTCCTCCGACAGGACTCCTACGAGCAGTACTTC.

The V and J genes are TRBV12-5 and TRBJ1-5, with D perhaps TRBD1 (6 bases). Germline V lookup: CDR1 LGHNT, CDR2 FRNRAP. CDR3 length: 15 amino acids. V lost 4 bases, J lost 0 bases, and 10 bases lay in between. CDR3 sequence: CASGWGARSNQPQHF. The CDR3 nucleotides read TGTGCTAGTGGTTGGGGGGCGCGTAGCAATCAGCCCCAGCATTTT. Full variable domain (remainder filled in from reference TRBV12-5 and TRBJ1-5): DARVTQTPRHKVTEMGQEVTMRCQPILGHNTVFWYRQTMMQGLELLAYFRNRAPLDDSGMPKDRFSAEMPDATLATLKIQPSEPRDSAVYFCASGWGARSNQPQHFGDGTRLSIL.

This chain joins TRBV19 and TRBJ1-5; 8 nucleotides align to TRBD1. CDR1 and CDR2 (germline): LNHDA, SQIVND (reference sequence). With 5 bases clipped from V and 7 bases from J, the junction kept 10 bases outside the gene matches. This CDR3 is built from 15 residues. The chain's CDR3 is CASSLVRTGYQPQHF. The CDR3 bases are TGTGCCAGTAGTCTGGTAAGGACAGGGTACCAGCCCCAGCATTTT.

The chain is built from TRBV6-5 and TRBJ2-1; TRBD2 aligns across 9 bases. The CDR3 loop spans 13 amino acids. Germline CDR1 and CDR2: MNHEY and SVGAGI. J lost 10 bases, V lost 9 bases, and 10 bases had no gene match. DNA of the CDR3: TGTGCCAGTTCAGAGGGCCTAGCGGGGGAGCAGTTCTTC. It codes for CASSEGLAGEQFF.

The rearrangement joins TRBV7-9 to TRBJ1-4, with D tentatively TRBD1 (5 bases). Germline loops: CDR1 SEHNR, CDR2 FQNEAQ (reference sequence). V was pared by 5 bases and J by 5 bases, with 18 bases between. CDR3 size: 16 residues. CDR3 DNA: TGTGCCAGCAGCGGCCACCTCGGGGGGGAGAATGAAAAACTGTTTTTT. It encodes CASSGHLGGENEKLFF.

V usage is TRBV19 and J usage is TRBJ1-4; D unclear. There are 18 residues in the CDR3. Germline V gives CDR1 LNHDA, CDR2 SQIVND (reference sequence). V lost 5 bases, J lost 0 bases, and 19 bases lay in between. This CDR3 is CASSLFSKLITTNEKLFF. The CDR3 nucleotides are TGTGCCAGTAGTCTCTTCAGTAAGCTGATTACAACTAATGAAAAACTGTTTTTT.

This chain connects TRBV7-2 to TRBJ1-2; no reliable D call. Germline lookup yields CDR1 SGHTA and CDR2 FQGNSA. Trimming cost V 5 bases and J 3 bases, with 10 bases left between them. The length of the CDR3 is 13 residues. The CDR3 nucleotides are TGTGCCAGCAGCCTACAGTCTGACTATGGCTACACCTTC. As protein: CASSLQSDYGYTF.

This rearrangement joins TRBV7-2 to TRBJ1-3, with a weak D call TRBD1 (6 bases). V lost 5 bases and J lost 7, with 12 bases in between. CDR1 and CDR2 (germline): SGHTA, FQGNSA. CDR3 length: 13 amino acids. The CDR3 DNA is TGTGCCAGCAGCCCCGACAGGCTCAACACCATATATTTT. Protein: CASSPDRLNTIYF.

The chain combines TRBV3-1 (or the pseudogene TRBV3-2) with TRBJ2-4; no clear D. The CDR3 consists of 17 residues. Germline-derived CDR1 and CDR2 are LGHDT and YNNKEL (reference sequence). V dropped 1 base and J dropped 10 bases, with 23 bases sitting between them. The CDR3 loop reads CASSQGNPDTWGSIQYF. The DNA of the CDR3 is TGTGCCAGCAGCCAAGGCAATCCGGATACCTGGGGAAGTATTCAGTACTTC.

The J gene is TRBJ2-7, the V gene TRBV3-1 (or the pseudogene TRBV3-2); possibly TRBD2 for D (5 bases). The CDR3 length is 15 residues. V lost 2 bases and J 0 bases, leaving 11 bases between the germline ends. CDR1 is LGHDT, CDR2 YNNKEL, per germline (reference sequence). CDR3 sequence reads: CASSQIRGYSYEQYF. The DNA for the CDR3 is TGTGCCAGCAGCCAAATACGGGGTTACTCCTACGAGCAGTACTTC.

The rearrangement joins TRBV19 to TRBJ2-4, with unresolved D. The V gene lost 3 bases and the J gene lost 5 bases, with 11 bases spanning the gap. From germline, CDR1 is LNHDA and CDR2 SQIVND (reference sequence). The CDR3 totals 14 residues. The CDR3 DNA reads TGTGCCAGTAGTATGACATTACGAGAAAACATTCAGTACTTC. Encoded protein: CASSMTLRENIQYF.